These T cell receptor beta chains were read from a single sample in a study of T cells after yellow fever vaccination. A single record per CDR3 protein comes from TCRdb applying MiXCR to the 5' RACE reads. Of a few hundred thousand distinct CDR3 sequences listed, 4% were seen once; the top ten hold about 24%. Sample: PBMCs, taken 5 days after the yellow fever booster vaccination. These receptor sequences come from a man aged 18 to 29 who received the YFV17D yellow fever vaccine. CDR3s include the opening cysteine and the closing phenylalanine or tryptophan. The order of the fields is clone size, J gene, D gene, V gene, CDR3 protein, CDR3 DNA. D genes are given only for firm matches. Clone size is given for some rows only: seen once, a few or many times, or a class if the clone is expanded.

clone_size: .
j_call: TRBJ2-1
d_call: .
v_call: TRBV19
cdr3_aa: CASSITQDIDNEQFF
cdr3_nt: TGTGCCAGTAGTATAACCCAGGACATCGACAATGAGCAGTTCTTC

clone_size: .
j_call: TRBJ2-3
d_call: TRBD1
v_call: TRBV7-8
cdr3_aa: CASSPGGAGTDTQYF
cdr3_nt: TGTGCCAGCAGCCCAGGGGGAGCGGGCACAGATACGCAGTATTTT

clone_size: .
j_call: TRBJ2-3
d_call: .
v_call: TRBV3-1
cdr3_aa: CASSQQTSTDTQYF
cdr3_nt: TGTGCCAGCAGCCAGCAAACTAGCACAGATACGCAGTATTTT

clone_size: .
j_call: TRBJ2-5
d_call: TRBD2
v_call: TRBV7-7
cdr3_aa: CASRLAGQETQYF
cdr3_nt: TGTGCTAGCAGGCTAGCGGGGCAAGAGACCCAGTACTTC

clone_size: few
j_call: TRBJ1-1
d_call: .
v_call: TRBV13
cdr3_aa: CASTTPYKDGAFF
cdr3_nt: TGTGCCAGCACCACCCCATATAAGGACGGAGCTTTCTTT

clone_size: few
j_call: TRBJ2-1
d_call: .
v_call: TRBV9
cdr3_aa: CASRGINNEQFF
cdr3_nt: TGTGCCAGCAGAGGCATAAACAATGAGCAGTTCTTC

clone_size: .
j_call: TRBJ2-3
d_call: .
v_call: TRBV5-1
cdr3_aa: CASSRDPTDTQYF
cdr3_nt: TGCGCCAGCAGCCGAGATCCCACAGATACGCAGTATTTT

clone_size: many
j_call: TRBJ1-6
d_call: .
v_call: TRBV5-1
cdr3_aa: CASRDYDSPLHF
cdr3_nt: TGCGCCAGCCGGGACTATGATTCACCCCTCCACTTT

clone_size: many
j_call: TRBJ2-3
d_call: TRBD2
v_call: TRBV6-5
cdr3_aa: CASSYSIPTSGGLTDTQYF
cdr3_nt: TGTGCCAGCAGTTACTCGATCCCCACTAGCGGGGGCCTCACAGATACGCAGTATTTT

clone_size: few
j_call: TRBJ2-6
d_call: .
v_call: TRBV7-2
cdr3_aa: CASSPRTYGANVLTF
cdr3_nt: TGTGCCAGCAGCCCAAGGACATATGGGGCCAACGTCCTGACTTTC

clone_size: few
j_call: TRBJ1-2
d_call: TRBD1
v_call: TRBV19
cdr3_aa: CASSVGGTGEDYGYTF
cdr3_nt: TGTGCCAGTAGTGTCGGCGGGACAGGGGAGGACTATGGCTACACCTTC

clone_size: .
j_call: TRBJ1-2
d_call: TRBD1
v_call: TRBV19
cdr3_aa: CASSMGTGLFHGYTF
cdr3_nt: TGTGCCAGTAGTATGGGGACAGGGCTTTTCCATGGCTACACCTTC

clone_size: .
j_call: TRBJ2-2
d_call: .
v_call: TRBV2
cdr3_aa: CASWAPAGTGELFF
cdr3_nt: TGTGCCAGCTGGGCGCCAGCAGGAACCGGGGAGCTGTTTTTT

clone_size: .
j_call: TRBJ2-1
d_call: TRBD2
v_call: TRBV12-3/TRBV12-4
cdr3_aa: CASRTSGRGEQFF
cdr3_nt: TGTGCCAGCAGGACTAGCGGAAGAGGTGAGCAGTTCTTC

clone_size: few
j_call: TRBJ2-1
d_call: .
v_call: TRBV2
cdr3_aa: CASSRGLGNEQFF
cdr3_nt: TGTGCCAGCAGCAGGGGATTGGGGAATGAGCAGTTCTTC

clone_size: few
j_call: TRBJ2-3
d_call: .
v_call: TRBV5-1
cdr3_aa: CASSLWGGASTDTQYF
cdr3_nt: TGCGCCAGCAGCTTGTGGGGCGGGGCTAGCACAGATACGCAGTATTTT

clone_size: many
j_call: TRBJ2-1
d_call: .
v_call: TRBV7-7
cdr3_aa: CASSLNLGDEQFF
cdr3_nt: TGTGCCAGCAGTTTAAATCTAGGGGATGAGCAGTTCTTC

clone_size: .
j_call: TRBJ2-3
d_call: TRBD1
v_call: TRBV7-6
cdr3_aa: CASSSPGGIVVADTQYF
cdr3_nt: TGTGCCAGCAGCTCCCCAGGGGGCATAGTAGTAGCAGATACGCAGTATTTT

clone_size: few
j_call: TRBJ1-2
d_call: .
v_call: TRBV6-5
cdr3_aa: CASRSPRLLWGYTF
cdr3_nt: TGTGCCAGCAGGTCCCCAAGGCTTTTATGGGGCTACACCTTC

clone_size: .
j_call: TRBJ2-1
d_call: .
v_call: TRBV7-2
cdr3_aa: CASSYDPGVAYNEQFF
cdr3_nt: TGTGCCAGCAGCTATGACCCTGGGGTAGCCTACAATGAGCAGTTCTTC

clone_size: .
j_call: TRBJ1-2
d_call: .
v_call: TRBV10-3
cdr3_aa: CAISEPLSVTHGYGYTF
cdr3_nt: TGTGCCATCAGTGAGCCACTATCGGTGACACACGGCTATGGCTACACCTTC

clone_size: many
j_call: TRBJ1-1
d_call: .
v_call: TRBV4-3
cdr3_aa: CASSQEWGRNTEAFF
cdr3_nt: TGCGCCAGCAGCCAAGAGTGGGGGAGGAACACTGAAGCTTTCTTT

clone_size: many
j_call: TRBJ1-1
d_call: .
v_call: TRBV7-9
cdr3_aa: CASSLAGWGAEAFF
cdr3_nt: TGTGCCAGCAGCTTAGCGGGGTGGGGGGCGGAAGCTTTCTTT

clone_size: .
j_call: TRBJ1-4
d_call: TRBD1
v_call: TRBV28
cdr3_aa: CASSPGTAVGKLFF
cdr3_nt: TGTGCCAGCAGCCCTGGGACAGCGGTTGGGAAACTGTTTTTT